A single TCR beta chain is shown here with its context. The CDR3 covers 14 residues. Germline values: CDR1 SGHRS, CDR2 YFSETQ. Trimming cost V 3 bases and J 0 bases, with 8 bases left between them. The authors reverse transcribed all of the isolated RNA, so sequencing captured expressed TCRB transcripts. The protocol was immunoSEQ multiplex PCR, while the TCRdb copy is restricted to in-frame clones and leaves out a portion. The sample includes 150,000 to 180,000 clones, over 8.5% seen only once; the top ten take under 2.5%. This record comes from a study of beta chain features in type 1 diabetes. The clonotype originates from a man aged 18 to 29 in good health. The material sequenced was central memory CD4+ T cells from blood. J is TRBJ2-3 and V is TRBV5-1; D is possibly TRBD2 (6 bases). The CDR3 coding sequence is TGCGCCAGCAGCTCGGGAGAGAGCACAGATACGCAGTATTTT. This translates into CASSSGESTDTQYF. Looking up the rest from reference TRBV5-1 and TRBJ2-3 gives the full variable domain: KAGVTQTPRYLIKTRGQQVTLSCSPISGHRSVSWYQQTPGQGLQFLFEYFSETQRNKGNFPGRFSGRQFSNSRSEMNVSTLELGDSALYLCASSSGESTDTQYFGPGTRLTVL.